This T cell receptor beta chain was identified in a study of early stage breast cancer tumors. In the study overall: Among about twelve ER+/PR+/HER2- tumors, eight were ductal, four lobular. Overall study results and limits: Compared with adjacent normal breast tissue, tumors showed roughly 2.5-fold greater T cell density and higher clonality. Enriched TCRB sequences shared across patients were mostly commonly generated sequences.

Germline assignment: CDR1 MNHEY and CDR2 SMNVEV (reference sequence). V gave up 1 base and J gave up 4 bases; unmatched junction bases: 5. The CDR3 sequence is 16 residues long. A note on this clone: The antigen is not known.

Libraries were prepared by immunoSEQ multiplex PCR; TCRdb keeps only in-frame clonotypes and omits some of them. The sample has 25,000 to 30,000 clones; 80% are singletons. The receptor's source is a person between 55 and 69 years old with breast cancer. The sample comprised blood. This chain links TRBV27 with TRBJ2-3, with 10 bases lining up with TRBD2. The CDR3 DNA reads TGTGCCAGCAGTTTATACCTAGCGGGAGCCGCAGATACGCAGTATTTT. This codes for CASSLYLAGAADTQYF.